The TCR beta chain under discussion was sequenced for a study of intratumoral heterogeneity in liver cancer. Study background: Most patients were male, with a median age of approximately 58 years.

This clone was detected only a few times. Its target is unknown. Findings of the study overall: A noted limitation was under-sampling of tumor-infiltrating lymphocytes.

TCRdb keeps only in-frame clones here, not all; method: immunoSEQ multiplex PCR. Among tens of thousands of clones listed, over 60% were seen once. Trimming cost V 3 bases and J 3 bases, with 9 bases left between them. This CDR3 spans 13 amino acids. Germline V gives CDR1 LNHDA, CDR2 SQIVND (reference sequence). Patients had early-stage hepatocellular carcinoma, untreated before resection. The sequence came from a woman in her 70s with hepatocellular carcinoma. The gene calls are TRBV19 and TRBJ2-7; D gene ambiguous. Here the sequenced sample was tumor-adjacent normal tissue, taken before any cancer treatment. CDR3 sequence (DNA): TGTGCCAGTAGTATTTCCCTCCACTACGAGCAGTACTTC. Its translation is CASSISLHYEQYF.